The 20 T cell receptor beta chains in this list originate from one sample, sequenced in a study of CD8 T cells in ankylosing spondylitis. Study-wide points: Among TCR beta sequences, a motif of under ten highly homologous variants appeared characteristic of ankylosing spondylitis blood.

Their recognized antigens are unknown. TCRdb re-called the 5' RACE reads with MiXCR, one entry per CDR3 protein. The sample contains fewer than 550,000 distinct CDR3 sequences, roughly 5.3% of which appear only once. Sequencing was performed on blood, either unsorted or a sorted T cell fraction (not recorded which). The receptors shown here come from a male donor with ankylosing spondylitis.

Ten or more counts support this clonotype. The chain combines TRBV6-6 with TRBJ1-5; 8 bases align to TRBD1. Germline values: CDR1 MNHNY, CDR2 SVGAGI (reference sequence). V lost 5 bases, J lost 6 bases, and 3 bases stayed unmatched. The CDR3 sequence is 13 residues long. The CDR3 region has the DNA TGTGCCAGCAGTCCCCAGGGGGCTCAGCCCCAGCATTTT. As protein: CASSPQGAQPQHF.

This clonotype was seen at least ten times. This sequence joins TRBV5-1 and TRBJ2-5, with 8 bases fitting TRBD1. Looked up from germline, CDR1 is SGHRS and CDR2 is YFSETQ. The CDR3 length is 15 residues. With V trimmed by 6 bases and J by 3 bases, 10 bases remained unmatched. CDR3 sequence reads: CASKGSGGLEETQYF. The CDR3 nucleotides read TGCGCCAGCAAAGGATCAGGGGGCTTGGAAGAGACCCAGTACTTC.

This clonotype was observed at least ten times. This sequence joins TRBV4-3 and TRBJ2-7; D could derive from TRBD1 or TRBD2 (5 bases each). The CDR3 sequence is 14 residues long. Germline-derived CDR1 and CDR2 are LGHNA and YSLEER. The V and J ends lost 5 bases and 6 bases respectively, with 17 bases between them. CDR3 sequence reads: CASSITGATGEQYF. DNA for the CDR3: TGCGCCAGCAGCATTACCGGGGCCACAGGCGAGCAGTACTTC.

There are many counts of this clonotype. The chain recombines TRBV5-1 with TRBJ1-3, with D perhaps TRBD1 (6 bases). V was shortened by 0 bases and J by 1 base, with 8 bases between the two germline ends. CDR1 SGHRS and CDR2 YFSETQ come from the germline V gene. This CDR3 is 15 amino acids long. This chain's CDR3 is CASSLGRGSGNTIYF. The CDR3, as DNA: TGCGCCAGCAGCTTGGGCAGGGGATCTGGAAACACCATATATTTT.

The CDR3 protein is CASKKERGTSTDTQYF. In DNA, the CDR3 is TGTGCCAGCAAGAAAGAGCGGGGGACTAGCACAGATACGCAGTATTTT. The rearrangement joins TRBV2 to TRBJ2-3, with 8 bases aligning to TRBD2. The CDR3 has 16 amino acids. V lost 7 bases and J lost 0; bases outside the gene matches: 9. Per germline, CDR1 SNHLY and CDR2 FYNNEI.

This clonotype was seen repeatedly, ten times or more. The V gene is TRBV4-2, the J gene TRBJ1-1; D is unclear. The CDR3 totals 15 residues. V gave up 1 base and J gave up 4 bases, with 13 bases separating them. The V gene's germline CDR1 is LGHNA and CDR2 YNFKEQ. The CDR3 coding sequence is TGTGCCAGCAGCCAAGTTTTGGTAGGAACCACTGAAGCTTTCTTT. Translating it yields CASSQVLVGTTEAFF.

This clonotype was observed a few times. V and J are TRBV4-1 and TRBJ2-7, with D maybe TRBD2 (5 bases). V was pared by 4 bases and J by 5 bases, with 15 bases between. In germline, CDR1 is MGHRA, CDR2 YSYEKL. The CDR3 is made up of 14 amino acids. CDR3 DNA: TGCGCCAGCAGCCTAACCACGATGAGGGACGAGCAGTACTTC. Translation gives CASSLTTMRDEQYF.

This clonotype was observed at least ten times. The chain carries TRBV5-5 and TRBJ2-1; 7 positions match TRBD2. CDR1 and CDR2 (germline): SGHKS, YYEKEE (reference sequence). This CDR3 comprises 14 residues. V gave up 2 bases and J gave up 7 bases; unmatched junction bases: 6. CDR3 in amino acids: CASSFMRERNEQFF. The CDR3 DNA sequence: TGTGCCAGCAGCTTCATGCGGGAGAGAAATGAGCAGTTCTTC. Looking up the rest from reference TRBV5-5 and TRBJ2-1 gives the full variable domain: DAGVTQSPTHLIKTRGQQVTLRCSPISGHKSVSWYQQVLGQGPQFIFQYYEKEERGRGNFPDRFSARQFPNYSSELNVNALLLGDSALYLCASSFMRERNEQFFGPGTRLTVL.

This clonotype was recorded many times. The chain uses TRBV3-1 and TRBJ2-5, with TRBD2 as a possible D gene (5 bases). CDR1 and CDR2 from the germline V gene are LGHDT and YNNKEL (reference sequence). The CDR3 totals 16 residues. The V end lost 1 base, the J end lost 0 bases, and 12 bases lay between the germline ends. In nucleotides, the CDR3 is TGTGCCAGCAGCCAAGTGTTCGAGCGGTACCAAGAGACCCAGTACTTC. As protein: CASSQVFERYQETQYF.

V is TRBV2 and J is TRBJ1-6; 7 nucleotides agree with TRBD1. Germline V CDR1 and CDR2: SNHLY, FYNNEI. The ends lost 9 bases at V and 0 bases at J; junction bases unmatched: 8. This CDR3 spans 16 amino acids. The DNA for the CDR3 is TGTGCCAGGCAAGCGACAGGGAGCTCCTATAATTCACCCCTCCACTTT. Translated: CARQATGSSYNSPLHF. The variable domain in full, completed from reference TRBV2 and TRBJ1-6, reads EPEVTQTPSHQVTQMGQEVILRCVPISNHLYFYWYRQILGQKVEFLVSFYNNEISEKSEIFDDQFSVERPDGSNFTLKIRSTKLEDSAMYFCARQATGSSYNSPLHFGNGTRLTVT.

Ten or more counts support this clonotype. The rearrangement uses TRBV6-1 and TRBJ1-4, with TRBD1 identical over 9 bases. The CDR3 is made up of 15 amino acids. Germline V gene data show CDR1 as MNHNS and CDR2 as SASEGT. V lost 7 bases to trimming and J lost 7 bases; unmatched junction nucleotides: 10. The CDR3 sequence is CASTYRGQFGEKLFF. The CDR3 bases are TGTGCCAGCACCTACAGGGGGCAATTTGGTGAAAAACTGTTTTTT.

CDR3 loop: CASSRPTNGYNEQFF. DNA of the CDR3: TGTGCCAGCAGTAGACCTACTAACGGATACAATGAGCAGTTCTTC. The chain joins TRBV28 to TRBJ2-1; D gene ambiguous. The CDR3 is 15 amino acids. Germline loops: CDR1 MDHEN, CDR2 SYDVKM. V was trimmed by 5 bases and J by 4 bases, leaving 15 bases between them.

There are many counts of this clonotype. The V gene is TRBV20-1, the J gene TRBJ1-4; perhaps TRBD1 as D (5 bases). Trimming pared 0 bases from V and 7 bases from J, leaving 12 bases between. Germline V CDR1 and CDR2: DFQATT, SNEGSKA (reference sequence). There are 14 residues in the CDR3. The CDR3 protein is CSARDPRAAEKLFF. The DNA for the CDR3 is TGCAGTGCTAGAGACCCCAGGGCTGCTGAAAAACTGTTTTTT.

V is TRBV4-3 and J is TRBJ2-3, with 10 nucleotides matching TRBD2. CDR3 size: 15 residues. The V segment lost 4 bases and the J segment 4 bases; nucleotides outside the gene matches: 5. The germline V gene encodes CDR1 LGHNA and CDR2 YSLEER. This CDR3 is CASSLSGRRSDTQYF. DNA for the CDR3: TGCGCCAGCAGCCTTAGCGGGAGGAGGTCAGATACGCAGTATTTT.

The sample holds many counts of this clonotype. The V and J genes are TRBV27 and TRBJ1-6; D call uncertain. The CDR3 has 12 amino acids. Germline V gene lookup returns CDR1 MNHEY and CDR2 SMNVEV (reference sequence). V lost 7 bases, J lost 6 bases, and 7 bases lay in between. Here the CDR3 reads CASKVGNSPLHF. The CDR3 DNA is TGTGCCAGCAAAGTGGGTAATTCACCCCTCCACTTT.

This clonotype was seen many times. The chain has TRBV5-1 and TRBJ2-3, with TRBD1 as a possible D gene (5 bases). In germline, CDR1 is SGHRS, CDR2 YFSETQ. CDR3 length: 14 residues. V lost 4 bases and J 3 bases, leaving 12 bases between the germline ends. CDR3 sequence: CASSAYRNTDTQYF. The CDR3, as DNA: TGCGCCAGCAGCGCATACAGGAATACAGATACGCAGTATTTT.

There are many counts of this clonotype. The CDR3 here is CASSLASESQPQHF. CDR3 DNA sequence: TGTGCCAGCAGTTTAGCGTCCGAGAGCCAGCCCCAGCATTTT. This chain links TRBV12-3 or TRBV12-4 with TRBJ1-5; D uncertain. This CDR3 comprises 14 residues. Trimming shortened V by 0 bases and J by 7 bases, and 10 bases separated the two germline ends.

This clonotype was found many times. The chain recombines TRBV29-1 with TRBJ2-3; no firm D call. V was clipped by 4 bases and J by 3 bases, with 14 bases between them. This CDR3 comprises 14 residues. From germline, CDR1 is SQVTM and CDR2 ANQGSEA. DNA of the CDR3: TGCAGCGTTGCCTTGGTAGCTTTTACAGATACGCAGTATTTT. This encodes CSVALVAFTDTQYF.

In this sample, this clonotype turned up a few times. The chain joins TRBV6-2 or TRBV6-3 to TRBJ2-7, with 7 bases lining up with TRBD1. Trimming took 6 bases from V and 3 from J; bases not matched to a gene: 2. Germline assignment: CDR1 MNHEY and CDR2 SVGEGT. The CDR3 sequence is 12 residues long. CDR3: CASRDRLYEQYF. Here the CDR3 DNA reads TGTGCCAGCAGGGACAGGCTCTACGAGCAGTACTTC.

This clonotype was seen more than once but under ten times. The rearrangement links TRBV7-9 to TRBJ1-2, with D tentatively TRBD1 (6 bases). Trimming left V 5 bases short and J 0 bases short, with 16 bases between. Germline loops: CDR1 SEHNR, CDR2 FQNEAQ (reference sequence). The CDR3 sequence is 16 residues long. The CDR3 nucleotides read TGTGCCAGCAGCCCACCAACGGACAGACCTAACTATGGCTACACCTTC. Protein: CASSPPTDRPNYGYTF.